This entry lists 17 T cell receptor beta chains sequenced from one sample in a study of T cell clones after liver transplantation. Libraries were prepared by immunoSEQ multiplex PCR; TCRdb keeps only in-frame clonotypes and omits some of them. The data show tens of thousands of clones, about 92% seen once. The material sequenced was CD4+ T cells from blood, taken before liver transplant. These receptors all stem from a human donor who received a liver transplant.

Only one count was recorded for this clone. The V call is TRBV7-9, the J call TRBJ1-4; D gene unclear. CDR1 SEHNR and CDR2 FQNEAQ come from the germline V gene (reference sequence). The CDR3 contains 17 residues. V lost 1 base and J lost 0, with 12 bases in between. The CDR3 region is CASSLVRTDATNEKLFF. CDR3 in DNA: TGTGCCAGCAGCTTAGTTAGGACGGACGCAACTAATGAAAAACTGTTTTTT.

The chain is built from TRBV6-5 and TRBJ2-7, with D tentatively TRBD1 (6 bases). The CDR3 covers 13 residues. Germline CDR1 is MNHEY and CDR2 is SVGAGI. Trimming took 4 bases from V and 1 from J, leaving 8 bases between them. The CDR3 loop reads CASSLDRSYEQYF. CDR3 nucleotide sequence: TGTGCCAGCAGTTTGGACAGATCCTACGAGCAGTACTTC.

V is TRBV5-6 and J is TRBJ2-5, with TRBD2 matching over 12 bases. From germline, CDR1 is SGHDT and CDR2 YYEEEE. Losses at the gene ends were 5 bases for V and 0 bases for J; bases not matched to a gene: 5. This CDR3 comprises 16 residues. CDR3 loop: CASRPGLAGYQETQYF. In nucleotides, the CDR3 is TGTGCCAGCAGGCCTGGACTAGCGGGATACCAAGAGACCCAGTACTTC.

The rearrangement uses TRBV21-1 and TRBJ2-7; the table names TRBD1, a call not compared with the DNA. TRBV21-1 corresponds to a pseudogene. There are 13 residues in the CDR3. CDR3 residues: CASTPTRGYEQYF. The DNA of the CDR3 is TGTGCCAGCACCCCGACGAGGGGGTACGAGCAGTACTTC.

For this clone: Distinct nucleotide sequences in the sample also encode this CDR3. V is TRBV7-8 and J is TRBJ2-5, with D unclear. CDR3 size: 14 residues. Germline V CDR1 and CDR2: SGHVS, FQNEAQ. V lost 5 bases and J 1 base, leaving 11 bases between the germline ends. The CDR3 nucleotides read TGTGCCAGCAGCCCCACAGATCTCCAAGAGACCCAGTACTTC. Protein sequence: CASSPTDLQETQYF.

This clone was counted once. The chain is built from TRBV28 and TRBJ2-7; no firm D call. Trimming cost V 6 bases and J 7 bases, with 13 bases left between them. This CDR3 region has 12 residues. Germline CDR1 is MDHEN and CDR2 is SYDVKM. The CDR3 region has the DNA TGTGCCAGCAGGCCTTCCTTGAGGGAGCAGTACTTC. Amino acid sequence: CASRPSLREQYF.

V usage is TRBV10-3 and J usage is TRBJ2-7; the D gene is possibly TRBD2 (6 bases). CDR3 size: 12 residues. Looked up from germline, CDR1 is ENHRY and CDR2 is SYGVKD. Trimming removed 9 bases from V and 4 bases from J, with 13 bases in between. DNA for the CDR3: TGTGCCATAGGGACGGAGGGATACGAGCAGTACTTC. Protein sequence: CAIGTEGYEQYF.

The V gene is TRBV6-5, the J gene TRBJ2-5, with 8 bases fitting TRBD1. The germline gives CDR1 MNHEY, CDR2 SVGAGI. This CDR3 is 15 amino acids long. V dropped 0 bases and J dropped 5; count of bases not matched to a gene: 5. Here the CDR3 DNA reads TGTGCCAGCAGTTACTCGATGTCAGGGGGCGAGACCCAGTACTTC. As protein: CASSYSMSGGETQYF.

The chain combines TRBV6-1 with TRBJ1-5, with 7 bases that match TRBD1. V lost 0 bases and J lost 2; bases outside the gene matches: 13. The CDR3 spans 19 residues. CDR1 is MNHNS, CDR2 SASEGT, per germline. The CDR3 region has the DNA TGTGCCAGCAGTGAAGCGTCTTCTACCCGGACAGGAGGCAATCAGCCCCAGCATTTT. It translates to CASSEASSTRTGGNQPQHF.

The chain has TRBV19 and TRBJ1-4; D might be TRBD1 (6 bases). Trimming left V 5 bases short and J 7 bases short, with 20 bases between. From germline, CDR1 is LNHDA and CDR2 SQIVND (reference sequence). This CDR3 is built from 16 residues. The CDR3 nucleotides read TGTGCCAGTAGTGTCACCCTGCAGGGAGGGGGTGAAAAACTGTTTTTT. Amino acids: CASSVTLQGGGEKLFF.

The genes are TRBV9 and TRBJ2-7; D is perhaps TRBD2 (6 bases). V gave up 0 bases and J gave up 6 bases, with 19 bases separating them. The germline CDR1 and CDR2 sequences are SGDLS and YYNGEE. This CDR3 contains 16 residues. The CDR3 DNA follows: TGTGCCAGCAGCGTAGGGCCCTCCGGGGGACTGGGCGAGCAGTACTTC. Its translation: CASSVGPSGGLGEQYF.

The chain employs TRBV28 and TRBJ1-5; D uncertain. V was clipped by 5 bases and J by 7 bases, with 9 bases between them. The CDR3 has 12 residues. In germline, CDR1 is MDHEN, CDR2 SYDVKM. For the CDR3, the DNA is TGTGCCAGCAGTCCCACGTCGCAGCCCCAGCATTTT. The encoded protein is CASSPTSQPQHF.

The CDR3 bases are TGTGCCAGCAGTTCAAACAGAGGCACCGGGACTACCTACTCCTACGAGCAGTACTTC. Protein product: CASSSNRGTGTTYSYEQYF. The chain couples TRBV27 to TRBJ2-7, with TRBD2 matching 7 bases. Unmatched junction bases numbered 18, after V lost 4 bases and J lost 0 bases. This CDR3 contains 19 residues. Looked up from germline, CDR1 is MNHEY and CDR2 is SMNVEV (reference sequence).

The genes are TRBV28 and TRBJ2-5, with 7 positions matching TRBD2. V was pared by 7 bases and J by 2 bases, with 10 bases of the junction left unmatched. CDR3 size: 15 residues. Germline CDR1 is MDHEN and CDR2 is SYDVKM. This CDR3 is CASTQLAYQQETQYF. CDR3 DNA sequence: TGTGCCAGCACGCAACTAGCGTACCAGCAAGAGACCCAGTACTTC.

This chain uses TRBV29-1 with TRBJ1-6; the D is unclear. In germline, CDR1 is SQVTM, CDR2 ANQGSEA. The V and J ends lost 7 bases and 9 bases respectively, with 16 bases between them. This CDR3 comprises 13 residues. CDR3 amino acids: CSAAENPISPLHF. The CDR3, as DNA: TGCAGCGCGGCCGAAAACCCCATTTCACCCCTCCACTTT. Together with reference TRBV29-1 and TRBJ1-6, the CDR3 gives the full variable domain: SAVISQKPSRDICQRGTSLTIQCQVDSQVTMMFWYRQQPGQSLTLIATANQGSEATYESGFVIDKFPISRPNLTFSTLTVSNMSPEDSSIYLCSAAENPISPLHFGNGTRLTVT.

The chain recombines TRBV19 with TRBJ2-3; 8 bases map to TRBD1. The CDR3 runs to 16 residues. V shed 5 bases, J shed 2 bases, and the junction held 9 bases outside the gene matches. From germline, CDR1 is LNHDA and CDR2 SQIVND (reference sequence). CDR3 DNA sequence: TGTGCCAGTAGTGCCCGCGGACAGGGCGTCACAGATACGCAGTATTTT. It yields the protein CASSARGQGVTDTQYF.

The rearrangement uses TRBV7-3 and TRBJ2-3; 9 nucleotides agree with TRBD1. Per the germline V gene, CDR1 is SGHTA and CDR2 is FQGTGA. This CDR3 has 17 amino acids. The ends lost 5 bases at V and 1 base at J; junction bases unmatched: 10. The CDR3: CASSPGQGRWGTDTQYF. DNA of the CDR3: TGTGCCAGCAGCCCGGGACAGGGCCGGTGGGGCACAGATACGCAGTATTTT.